This TCR beta chain was identified in a study of identical twins. V lost 6 bases, J lost 6 bases, and 6 bases lay in between. The CDR3 is made up of 11 amino acids. Germline V gene sequence: CDR1 MNHNY, CDR2 SVGAGI (reference sequence). This clonotype was detected a few times. No antigen is known for it. TCRdb re-derived calls from the 5' RACE reads in MiXCR, one entry per CDR3 protein. This table has more than 350,000 distinct CDR3 sequences, 9% appearing once. Overall study results and limits: Insertion counts were lower in abundant cord blood beta clonotypes, a trend that memory repertoires did not show.

The clonotype originates from a woman in her fifties or sixties in good health. The J gene is TRBJ2-1, the V gene TRBV6-6; D remains unclear. Material for sequencing was naive T cells sorted from blood. DNA for the CDR3: TGTGCCAGCAGGGAAGGCAATGAGCAGTTCTTC. As protein: CASREGNEQFF.